One sample yielded the 2 T cell receptor beta chains listed below, sequenced in a study of regulatory T cells in long-lasting Graves disease. Time point reported: newly diagnosed GD, antithyroid drugs for less than 3 months. The TCR library was made from RNA that had been extracted from PBMCs in TRIzol. In building TCR beta libraries, iRepertoire HTBI primers were used together with Arm-PCR of CDR3 regions. TCRdb reprocessed the multiplex PCR reads with MiXCR, giving one entry per CDR3 protein. The table has 400,000 to 500,000 distinct CDR3 sequences, around 15% seen once. These sequences were also reported in another study, on T cells in Graves' hyperthyroidism and ophthalmopathy.

The specimen was peripheral blood mononuclear cells (PBMCs), collected at new diagnosis, from a patient treated with antithyroid drugs. All receptors derive from a woman aged 45-65 years with Graves disease.

This clonotype was seen ten or more times. This rearrangement joins TRBV12-3 or TRBV12-4 to TRBJ2-1; 8 bases are a match to TRBD2. The V and J ends lost 0 bases and 6 bases, in that order; junction bases with no gene match: 7. This CDR3 has 16 amino acids. CDR3 amino acids: CASSLAWTSISNEQFF. The CDR3 DNA is TGTGCCAGCAGTTTAGCCTGGACTAGCATATCCAATGAGCAGTTCTTC.

This clonotype was counted at least ten times. The chain carries TRBV10-3 and TRBJ1-6, with 8 bases lining up with TRBD1. The germline gives CDR1 ENHRY, CDR2 SYGVKD. This CDR3 has 15 amino acids. V lost 7 bases to trimming and J lost 6 bases; unmatched junction nucleotides: 8. The chain's CDR3 is CAITDDRGFNSPLHF. The CDR3 bases are TGTGCCATCACCGATGACAGGGGATTTAATTCACCCCTCCACTTT.